This T cell receptor (beta chain) was recovered during a study of CD8+ T cells in alopecia areata. Sample treatment: oral pan-JAK inhibitor, 5-10 mg twice daily. Collection of lesional scalp punch biopsies and peripheral blood was performed in alopecia areata patients. The length of the CDR3 is 11 residues. In germline, CDR1 is SQVTM, CDR2 ANQGSEA. With 4 bases removed from V and 3 bases from J, the gap between germline ends came to 6 bases. Extracted RNA was reverse transcribed, and the resulting cDNA served as sequencing template. Method: immunoSEQ multiplex PCR; TCRdb's copy keeps in-frame clones and lacks some. This table has under 250,000 clones, about three fifths appearing once.

The receptor's source is a human donor with alopecia areata. V and J are TRBV29-1 and TRBJ2-5; D is undetermined. The starting material was CD4+ T cells sorted from blood, obtained at week 4, from a patient treated with tofacitinib. The CDR3 region has the DNA TGCAGCGTTGCCCCAGAAGAGACCCAGTACTTC. Protein product: CSVAPEETQYF.